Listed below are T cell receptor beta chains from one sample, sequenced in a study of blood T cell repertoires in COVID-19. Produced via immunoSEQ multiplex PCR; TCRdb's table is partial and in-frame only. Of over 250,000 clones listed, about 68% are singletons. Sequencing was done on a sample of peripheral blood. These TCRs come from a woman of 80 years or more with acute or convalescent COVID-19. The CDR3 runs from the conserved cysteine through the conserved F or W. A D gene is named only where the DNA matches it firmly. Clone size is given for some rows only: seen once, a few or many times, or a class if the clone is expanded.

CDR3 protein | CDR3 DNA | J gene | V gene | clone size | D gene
CASSEEGQNNSPLHF | TGTGCCAGCAGTGAAGAGGGACAGAATAATTCACCCCTCCACTTT | TRBJ1-6 | TRBV2 | once | TRBD1
CASSYSGGALQTQYF | TGTGCCAGCAGCTATAGCGGGGGGGCATTACAGACCCAGTACTTC | TRBJ2-5 | TRBV7-8 | - | TRBD2
CASTFGGTNYGYTF | TGTGCCAGCACTTTCGGAGGTACTAACTATGGCTACACCTTC | TRBJ1-2 | TRBV28 | - | -
CASSLVPSLGLNIQYF | TGTGCCAGCAGCTTAGTCCCCTCGCTTGGGCTAAACATTCAGTACTTC | TRBJ2-4 | TRBV5-5 | - | -
CASSRLAGGVETQYF | TGTGCCAGCAGCAGACTAGCGGGGGGCGTCGAGACCCAGTACTTC | TRBJ2-5 | TRBV7-2 | - | TRBD2
CASSWNRERGTQYF | TGTGCCAGCAGTTGGAACAGGGAAAGAGGGACCCAGTACTTC | TRBJ2-5 | TRBV6-5 | - | -
CASSPGGGRREKLFF | TGCGCCAGCAGCCCCGGCGGGGGGCGCCGTGAAAAACTGTTTTTT | TRBJ1-4 | TRBV5-1 | - | -
CASSDGPGGNQPQHF | TGTGCCAGCAGTGATGGTCCAGGGGGCAATCAGCCCCAGCATTTT | TRBJ1-5 | TRBV6-1 | - | -
CASRAMTGSTDTQYF | TGTGCCAGCAGGGCAATGACAGGCAGCACAGATACGCAGTATTTT | TRBJ2-3 | TRBV2 | - | -
CASIPLRAGGNSPLHF | TGTGCCAGCATCCCCCTTCGAGCAGGAGGGAATTCACCCCTCCACTTT | TRBJ1-6 | TRBV2 | - | -
CASSLSSIWTSGYEQYF | TGTGCCAGCAGTTTATCCTCGATCTGGACTAGCGGCTACGAGCAGTACTTC | TRBJ2-7 | TRBV27 | - | TRBD2
CASSLDGTSGGAYNEQFF | TGTGCCAGCAGCTTAGACGGGACTAGCGGGGGGGCATACAATGAGCAGTTCTTC | TRBJ2-1 | TRBV7-6 | - | TRBD2
CASSVSSSGYNEQFF | TGTGCCAGCAGTGTTAGTAGCAGCGGCTACAATGAGCAGTTCTTC | TRBJ2-1 | TRBV2 | few | -
CASSQGQGKTEAFF | TGTGCCAGCAGCCAAGGACAGGGGAAGACTGAAGCTTTCTTT | TRBJ1-1 | TRBV3-1/TRBV3-2 | - | TRBD1
CASNPDRRSYEQYF | TGTGCCAGCAACCCGGACAGGAGATCCTACGAGCAGTACTTC | TRBJ2-7 | TRBV6-5 | - | TRBD1
CASSRHEEEQFF | TGCGCCAGCAGCCGACACGAAGAGGAGCAGTTCTTC | TRBJ2-1 | TRBV4-1 | - | -
CATSADRASYEQYF | TGTGCCACCAGCGCGGACAGGGCCTCCTACGAGCAGTACTTC | TRBJ2-7 | TRBV15 | - | TRBD1
CASTQAGAYGYTF | TGTGCCAGTACCCAGGCAGGGGCGTATGGCTACACCTTC | TRBJ1-2 | TRBV19 | many | -
CSASQDREIDTQYF | TGCAGTGCTAGTCAGGACAGGGAGATAGATACGCAGTATTTT | TRBJ2-3 | TRBV20-1 | - | TRBD1
CASSLRGALGNTEAFF | TGTGCCAGCAGTTTGCGGGGGGCGCTTGGGAACACTGAAGCTTTCTTT | TRBJ1-1 | TRBV27 | - | -
CASSLEANTGELFF | TGCGCCAGCAGCTTGGAAGCAAACACCGGGGAGCTGTTTTTT | TRBJ2-2 | TRBV5-1 | - | -
CASSPSRVRGDTQYF | TGTGCCAGCTCACCATCCAGGGTCAGGGGAGATACGCAGTATTTT | TRBJ2-3 | TRBV18 | - | -
CASSASGGAGGYTF | TGTGCCAGCAGTGCCTCAGGGGGCGCGGGCGGCTACACCTTC | TRBJ1-2 | TRBV27 | once | TRBD1
CASSPGTSVTDTQYF | TGTGCCAGCAGTCCCGGGACTAGCGTCACAGATACGCAGTATTTT | TRBJ2-3 | TRBV27 | - | TRBD2
CASSLQGRANYGYTF | TGTGCCAGCAGCTTGCAGGGCAGAGCTAACTATGGCTACACCTTC | TRBJ1-2 | TRBV5-4 | - | -
CASSPNLDRGAEVFF | TGTGCCAGCAGCCCCAACCTGGACAGGGGGGCTGAAGTTTTCTTT | TRBJ1-1 | TRBV9 | - | TRBD1
CASSRYRANYLAEQYF | TGTGCCAGCAGCCGGTACCGGGCGAACTACCTAGCCGAGCAGTACTTC | TRBJ2-7 | TRBV6-6 | - | -
CASSGQGVNTEAFF | TGTGCCAGCAGTGGACAGGGAGTGAACACTGAAGCTTTCTTT | TRBJ1-1 | TRBV2 | - | TRBD1
CASSLYEESTEAFF | TGTGCCAGCAGCTTATACGAGGAATCCACTGAAGCTTTCTTT | TRBJ1-1 | TRBV7-2 | - | -
CASRISGGGAFF | TGTGCCAGTAGGATAAGTGGGGGAGGGGCTTTCTTT | TRBJ1-1 | TRBV19 | - | -
CASSQDVTGGSHSGANVLTF | TGCGCCAGCAGCCAAGATGTTACGGGGGGGTCCCACTCTGGGGCCAACGTCCTGACTTTC | TRBJ2-6 | TRBV4-3 | - | TRBD2
CASRPGSGVQTGELFF | TGTGCCAGTAGGCCGGGTAGCGGGGTACAAACCGGGGAGCTGTTTTTT | TRBJ2-2 | TRBV19 | once | TRBD2
CASSKGAQEKLFF | TGTGCCAGCTCTAAGGGGGCGCAGGAAAAACTGTTTTTT | TRBJ1-4 | TRBV18 | once | TRBD1
CASSAHGQGGNSPLHF | TGTGCCAGCAGTGCCCACGGACAGGGAGGAAATTCACCCCTCCACTTT | TRBJ1-6 | TRBV25-1 | - | TRBD1
CASSPTGAPNEKLFF | TGTGCCAGCAGCCCGACAGGGGCTCCAAATGAAAAACTGTTTTTT | TRBJ1-4 | TRBV5-6 | - | TRBD1
CSASGDYEQYF | TGCAGTGCTAGCGGGGACTACGAGCAGTACTTC | TRBJ2-7 | TRBV20-1 | few | -